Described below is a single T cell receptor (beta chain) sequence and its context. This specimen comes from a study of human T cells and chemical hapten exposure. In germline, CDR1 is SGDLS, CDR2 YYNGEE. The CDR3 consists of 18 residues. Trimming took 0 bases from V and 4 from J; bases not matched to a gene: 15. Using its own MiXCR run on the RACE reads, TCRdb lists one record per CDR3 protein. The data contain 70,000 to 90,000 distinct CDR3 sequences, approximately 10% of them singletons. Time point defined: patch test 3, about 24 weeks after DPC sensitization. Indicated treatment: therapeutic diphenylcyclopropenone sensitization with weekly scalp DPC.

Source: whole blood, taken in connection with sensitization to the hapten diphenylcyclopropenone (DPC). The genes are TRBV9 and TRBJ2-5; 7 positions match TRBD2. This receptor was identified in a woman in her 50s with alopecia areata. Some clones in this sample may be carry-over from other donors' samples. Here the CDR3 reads CASSVEGSGYSSGETQYF. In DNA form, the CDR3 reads TGTGCCAGCAGCGTAGAGGGTAGCGGGTACTCCTCGGGAGAGACCCAGTACTTC.